Here is one T cell receptor (beta chain) with its context. 13 Jbeta primers and 60 Vbeta primers were used for the PCR. Using immunoSEQ multiplex PCR, the repertoire was profiled, and TCRdb retains in-frame clones only, with some absent. This table has under 200,000 clones, around 82% appearing once. These data are taken from a study of cytomegalovirus exposure and HLA in healthy donors. The CDR3 is made up of 15 amino acids. Losses at the gene ends were 2 bases for V and 1 base for J; bases not matched to a gene: 3. Germline assignment: CDR1 LNHDA and CDR2 SQIVND (reference sequence). The sequence derives from a woman aged 30 to 39 in good health and CMV-seropositive. This sequence joins TRBV19 and TRBJ2-5; 8 nucleotides match TRBD1. Sequences were obtained from PBMCs. The DNA for the CDR3 is TGTGCCAGTAGTATAAACAGGGGGATCCAAGAGACCCAGTACTTC. Its translation is CASSINRGIQETQYF.